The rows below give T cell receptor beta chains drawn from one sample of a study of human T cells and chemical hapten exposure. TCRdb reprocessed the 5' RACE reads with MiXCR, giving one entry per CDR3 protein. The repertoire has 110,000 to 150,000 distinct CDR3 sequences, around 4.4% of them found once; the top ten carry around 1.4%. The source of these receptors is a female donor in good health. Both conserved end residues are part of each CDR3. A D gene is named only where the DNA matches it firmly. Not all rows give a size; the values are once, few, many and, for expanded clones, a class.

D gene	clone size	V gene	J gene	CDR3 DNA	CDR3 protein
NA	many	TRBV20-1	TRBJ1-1	TGCAGTGCTAGTTTCCCCCACTTTGGAGCGAACACTGAAGCTTTCTTT	CSASFPHFGANTEAFF
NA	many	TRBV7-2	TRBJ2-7	TGTGCCAGCAGCTTAAATAGGGACTCCTACGAGCAGTACTTC	CASSLNRDSYEQYF
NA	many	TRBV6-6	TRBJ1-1	TGTGCCAGCAGTTACAGGGGGTCCCAGGGCACTGAAGCTTTCTTT	CASSYRGSQGTEAFF
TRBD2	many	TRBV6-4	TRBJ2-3	TGTGCCAGCGGCTCTAGCGGGGGGCCAGTAGATACGCAGTATTTT	CASGSSGGPVDTQYF
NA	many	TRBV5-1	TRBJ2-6	TGCGCCAGCAGCTTGGGTCCCACCTCCTCTGGGGCCAACGTCCTGACTTTC	CASSLGPTSSGANVLTF
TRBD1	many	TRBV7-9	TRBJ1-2	TGTGCCAGCAGCTTACCCCAGGGGGCTAGAGGATCTGGCTACACCTTC	CASSLPQGARGSGYTF
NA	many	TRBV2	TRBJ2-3	TGTGCCAGCAGTGGCGGCCGCGGTAGGTTCGATACGCAGTATTTT	CASSGGRGRFDTQYF
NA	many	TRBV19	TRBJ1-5	TGTGCCAGTACCCCGCTGGGGGATCAGCCCCAGCATTTT	CASTPLGDQPQHF
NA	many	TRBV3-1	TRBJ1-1	TGTGCCAGCAGCCAAGCAGGGAATCGGGACACTGAAGCTTTCTTT	CASSQAGNRDTEAFF
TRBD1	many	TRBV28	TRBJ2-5	TGTGCCAGCAGTGCACAGGGGTACCAAGAGACCCAGTACTTC	CASSAQGYQETQYF
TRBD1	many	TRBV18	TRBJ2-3	TGTGCCAGCTCACCCAGGGGGCCTCCCCCAGATACGCAGTATTTT	CASSPRGPPPDTQYF
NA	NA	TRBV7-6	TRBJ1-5	TGTGCCAGCAGCGCCATTGGAGGTCGCGTCGGTCAGCCCCAGCATTTT	CASSAIGGRVGQPQHF
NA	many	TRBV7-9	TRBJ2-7	TGTGCCAGCAGCTTACAAGGGCCGGGGGCGTGGGACTACGAGCAGTACTTC	CASSLQGPGAWDYEQYF
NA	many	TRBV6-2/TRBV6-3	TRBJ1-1	TGTGCCAGCAGAACGGGCATTATGAACACTGAAGCTTTCTTT	CASRTGIMNTEAFF
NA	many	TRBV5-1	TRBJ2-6	TGCGCCAGCAGCTTGGGCGATGGGTCGCACTCTGGGGCCAACGTCCTGACTTTC	CASSLGDGSHSGANVLTF
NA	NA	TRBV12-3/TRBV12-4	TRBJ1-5	TGTGCCAGCAGGACAGCAGTCAATCAGCCCCAGCATTTT	CASRTAVNQPQHF
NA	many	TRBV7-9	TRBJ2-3	TGTGCCAGCAGCTTCACCAAAGATACGCAGTATTTT	CASSFTKDTQYF
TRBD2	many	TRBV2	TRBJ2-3	TGTGCCAGCAGTGCTGGGACTAGCGGACCCACAGATACGCAGTATTTT	CASSAGTSGPTDTQYF
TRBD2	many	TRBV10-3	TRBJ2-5	TGTGCCACTGGCGGGGGAGCAGAGACCCAGTACTTC	CATGGGAETQYF
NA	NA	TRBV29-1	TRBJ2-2	TGCAGCGTTGGGGCAACGAACACCGGGGAGCTGTTTTTT	CSVGATNTGELFF